A selection of T cell receptor beta chains follows, all from one sample in a study of blood T cell repertoires in COVID-19. Measured with immunoSEQ multiplex PCR; TCRdb has only the in-frame clones, and not every one. This sample has around 300,000 clones, with approximately 91% found just once. What was sequenced was PBMCs or T cells enriched from blood (not recorded which). The receptor set was obtained from a woman younger than 45 who had recovered from COVID-19. Both conserved end residues are part of each CDR3. A D gene is named only where the DNA matches it firmly. Clone size is shown for a subset of rows, as once, few, many or a class of expanded clone.

D gene	V gene	J gene	clone size	CDR3 DNA	CDR3 protein
.	TRBV5-1	TRBJ2-2	.	TGCGCCAGCAGCTTGGCTGAGGGTAACACCGGGGAGCTGTTTTTT	CASSLAEGNTGELFF
.	TRBV7-9	TRBJ1-3	many	TGTGCCAGCAGCTTAGAGTCAGGGGCGGGAAACACCATATATTTT	CASSLESGAGNTIYF
.	TRBV2	TRBJ2-3	.	TGTGCCAGCACCCCACCACCCGGGATTAAATCTAGCACAGATACGCAGTATTTT	CASTPPPGIKSSTDTQYF
.	TRBV9	TRBJ2-5	.	TGTGCCAGCAGCGTAAACCCCTCTTCAAGGAGGGAGGAGACCCAGTACTTC	CASSVNPSSRREETQYF
.	TRBV27	TRBJ2-3	.	TGTGCCAGCAGTTTATCAGCCAGGGAAGGAACAGATACGCAGTATTTT	CASSLSAREGTDTQYF
TRBD2	TRBV2	TRBJ2-5	.	TGTGCCAGCAGTGAATACCTAGCGGGATCTGAAGAGACCCAGTACTTC	CASSEYLAGSEETQYF
TRBD2	TRBV18	TRBJ2-7	.	TGTGCCAGCTCGCAACTCGCCGCGGGGGAAAGTTACGAGCAGTACTTC	CASSQLAAGESYEQYF
.	TRBV28	TRBJ1-2	.	TGTGCCAGCAGTTTGGGGCCTAACTACACCTTC	CASSLGPNYTF
TRBD2	TRBV30	TRBJ2-3	.	TGTGCCTGGAGAAAACTAGCGGGAGTTGCGGATACGCAGTATTTT	CAWRKLAGVADTQYF
TRBD1	TRBV28	TRBJ1-2	.	TGTGCCAGCAGTTTATATGTGCAGGGGGCGCAAAACTATGGCTACACCTTC	CASSLYVQGAQNYGYTF
TRBD1	TRBV19	TRBJ1-2	.	TGTGCCACCCACGGACAGGGGAGTAGGAACTATGGCTACACCTTC	CATHGQGSRNYGYTF
.	TRBV5-4	TRBJ2-5	.	TGTGCCAGCAGCCCCCAGACAGGCGGGTTTGGGGAGACCCAGTACTTC	CASSPQTGGFGETQYF
TRBD1	TRBV28	TRBJ2-7	.	TGTGCCAGCAGTCTGATACAGGGGGCGCAAGAGCAGTACTTC	CASSLIQGAQEQYF
.	TRBV19	TRBJ1-1	few	TGTGCCAGTAGAGAGACAGACGAAGCTTTCTTT	CASRETDEAFF
.	TRBV4-1	TRBJ1-5	.	TGCGCCAGCAGCCAAAATGCGCAGGGAGGGCAGCCCCAGCATTTT	CASSQNAQGGQPQHF
TRBD2	TRBV7-2	TRBJ2-7	.	TGTGCCAGCAGCCGTAGCGGGAGGGCCGAGAGTTACGAGCAGTACTTC	CASSRSGRAESYEQYF
.	TRBV5-1	TRBJ2-5	.	TGCGCCAGCAGCTCGGACGGGGTCGAGACCCAGTACTTC	CASSSDGVETQYF
.	TRBV9	TRBJ1-1	.	TGTGCCAGCAGCGTAACGGGTTTAGGGGCTGAAGCTTTCTTT	CASSVTGLGAEAFF
.	TRBV14	TRBJ1-2	.	TGTGCCAGCAGCCTGTCTAAGAACTATGGCTACACCTTC	CASSLSKNYGYTF
TRBD1	TRBV19	TRBJ1-2	.	TGTGCCAGTCAGGACAGGACGCTTAACTATGGCTACACCTTC	CASQDRTLNYGYTF
.	TRBV7-9	TRBJ2-1	.	TGTGCCAGCAGCCCAAACAGTGGTAGCTCCTACAATGAGCAGTTCTTC	CASSPNSGSSYNEQFF
TRBD1	TRBV29-1	TRBJ2-4	.	TGCAGCGTTGGGGGAGACAGGGGAAAGGTAAACATTCAGTACTTC	CSVGGDRGKVNIQYF
.	TRBV29-1	TRBJ1-1	.	TGCAGCGTTGGCTACGGGGCTGAAGCTTTCTTT	CSVGYGAEAFF
.	TRBV6-2/TRBV6-3	TRBJ1-5	.	TGTGCCAGCAGTTACCAATCTCGACAGACCTGGGGCGATCAGCCCCAGCATTTT	CASSYQSRQTWGDQPQHF
.	TRBV11-2	TRBJ2-2	.	TGTGCCAGCAGCTTGTCGACCGGGGAGCTGTTTTTT	CASSLSTGELFF
TRBD2	TRBV28	TRBJ2-7	.	TGTGCCAGCAGTTTACCTAGCGGGAGATCCTGGGACGCGGGCGAGCAGTACTTC	CASSLPSGRSWDAGEQYF
.	TRBV7-3	TRBJ1-4	.	TGTGCCAGCAGCCACAGAGGGAGGGAAGGTGAAAAACTGTTTTTT	CASSHRGREGEKLFF
.	TRBV25-1	TRBJ1-5	.	TGTGCCAGCAGTGAATACACTAACAATCAGCCCCAGCATTTT	CASSEYTNNQPQHF
TRBD1	TRBV24-1	TRBJ1-2	once	TGTGCCACCAGTGATAAGGGGGCAGGCTATGGCTACACCTTC	CATSDKGAGYGYTF
.	TRBV7-9	TRBJ2-3	few	TGTGCCAGCAGCTTAGTGAGCGGCACAGATACGCAGTATTTT	CASSLVSGTDTQYF
.	TRBV4-1	TRBJ2-1	.	TGCGCCAGCAGCCGGCACCTTGACAATGAGCAGTTCTTC	CASSRHLDNEQFF
.	TRBV7-9	TRBJ1-1	.	TGTGCCAGCAGCTTAATGCCCCAGGGTGGCGCTGAAGCTTTCTTT	CASSLMPQGGAEAFF
TRBD2	TRBV27	TRBJ2-7	.	TGTGCCAGCAGTTTAAGGCTAGCGGGGGGGCTCGAGCAGTACTTC	CASSLRLAGGLEQYF
.	TRBV11-2	TRBJ2-1	.	TGTGCCAGCATGCTCGGGAGTGAGCAGTTCTTC	CASMLGSEQFF
TRBD1	TRBV28	TRBJ1-5	once	TGTGCCAGCAGTTTTGGGACAGGGAATCGCCAGCATTTT	CASSFGTGNRQHF
.	TRBV7-9	TRBJ2-3	.	TGTGCCAGCAGCTTAAAACAGAACACAGATACGCAGTATTTT	CASSLKQNTDTQYF
.	TRBV27	TRBJ1-6	.	TGTGCCAGCAGCCGGGGGGGCAGTAATTCACCCCTCCACTTT	CASSRGGSNSPLHF
.	TRBV19	TRBJ1-6	.	TGTGCCAGTAGTATAGATCAGGGGAGAGATTCACCCCTCCACTTT	CASSIDQGRDSPLHF
TRBD2	TRBV7-2	TRBJ2-5	once	TGTGCCAGCAGCTCACTACTAGCGGGGGTGGAGACCCAGTACTTC	CASSSLLAGVETQYF
TRBD2	TRBV5-4	TRBJ2-7	.	TGTGCCAGCAGCTATAGCGGGAGGGCCTACGAGCAGTACTTC	CASSYSGRAYEQYF
.	TRBV11-2	TRBJ1-3	once	TGTGCCAGCAGCTTATATGCAGTCTCCGGAAACACCATATATTTT	CASSLYAVSGNTIYF
TRBD1	TRBV30	TRBJ2-7	.	TGTGCCTGGAGTGTAATCGGGACAGGGACCTACGAGCAGTACTTC	CAWSVIGTGTYEQYF
TRBD1	TRBV11-2	TRBJ1-4	few	TGTGCCAGCAGCCCTTATAGGGACAGGGGGCGCGGTGAAAAACTGTTTTTT	CASSPYRDRGRGEKLFF
.	TRBV9	TRBJ2-2	.	TGTGCCAGCGACAGGAACACCGGGGAGCTGTTTTTT	CASDRNTGELFF
.	TRBV15	TRBJ2-7	once	TGTGCCACCAGCAGACAGGAGGTTGTCAACGAGCAGTACTTC	CATSRQEVVNEQYF
.	TRBV7-8	TRBJ1-4	.	TGTGCCAGCAGCTTATCGGGGGGCTATGAAAAACTGTTTTTT	CASSLSGGYEKLFF
.	TRBV7-2	TRBJ2-7	.	TGTGCCAGCAGCCTAGACCGACAGAGACTCTACGAGCAGTACTTC	CASSLDRQRLYEQYF
.	TRBV7-8	TRBJ2-7	.	TGTGCCAGCAGCTTAGCGAGTAGGTTAGGGGTAAGCTACGAGCAGTACTTC	CASSLASRLGVSYEQYF
.	TRBV20-1	TRBJ2-7	.	TGCAGTGCTAGATACTCGGTCGAGCAGTACTTC	CSARYSVEQYF
TRBD1	TRBV6-2/TRBV6-3	TRBJ2-1	.	TGTGCCAGCAGTTACTTGGCGACAGGGGGAGGGAATGAGCAGTTCTTC	CASSYLATGGGNEQFF
.	TRBV5-1	TRBJ2-7	.	TGCGCCAGCAGCTGGGACTTCAGCTACGAGCAGTACTTC	CASSWDFSYEQYF
.	TRBV18	TRBJ1-3	.	TGTGCCAGCTCACCGGCCCCCGGCGGGCTCGGAAACACCATATATTTT	CASSPAPGGLGNTIYF
TRBD1	TRBV23-1	TRBJ2-5	.	TGCGCCAGCAGTCAATCGAGGGACAGGGGGAGCGCGAGCCAAGAGACCCAGTACTTC	CASSQSRDRGSASQETQYF
TRBD1	TRBV10-3	TRBJ2-2	.	TGTGCCACCCAATCCGGGACAGACGAGACCGGGGAGCTGTTTTTT	CATQSGTDETGELFF
.	TRBV28	TRBJ1-3	few	TGTGCCAGCATTACAGGGTCCTCTGGAAACACCATATATTTT	CASITGSSGNTIYF
TRBD1	TRBV5-4	TRBJ1-4	.	TGTGCCAGCAGCCGAACAGGGGGAACTAATGAAAAACTGTTTTTT	CASSRTGGTNEKLFF
.	TRBV30	TRBJ2-1	.	TGTGCCTGGAGTAGCGGTACCGTTTCTAAGAATGAGCAGTTCTTC	CAWSSGTVSKNEQFF